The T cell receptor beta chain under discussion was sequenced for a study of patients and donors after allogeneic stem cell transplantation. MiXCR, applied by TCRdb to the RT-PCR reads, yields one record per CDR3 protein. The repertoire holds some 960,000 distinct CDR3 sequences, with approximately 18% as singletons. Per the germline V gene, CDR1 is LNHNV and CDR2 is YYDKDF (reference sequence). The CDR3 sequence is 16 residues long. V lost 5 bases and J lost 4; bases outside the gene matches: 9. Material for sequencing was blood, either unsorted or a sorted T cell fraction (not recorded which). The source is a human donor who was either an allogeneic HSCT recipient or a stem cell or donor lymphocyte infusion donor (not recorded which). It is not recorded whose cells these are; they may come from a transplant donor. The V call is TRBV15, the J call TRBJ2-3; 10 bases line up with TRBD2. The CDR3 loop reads CATSRAVAGGADTQYF. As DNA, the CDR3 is TGTGCCACCAGCCGCGCGGTAGCGGGAGGAGCAGATACGCAGTATTTT.